The rows below give T cell receptor beta chains drawn from one sample of a study of blood T cells in healthy people across ages. From the 5' RACE reads, TCRdb called clonotypes with MiXCR, one entry per CDR3 protein. Here the sample spans 1.5 million to 1.8 million distinct CDR3 sequences, under 55% being singletons. Source material: blood. These receptors came from a woman under 30 in good health. Each CDR3 is given with its conserved first and last residue. A D gene is named only where the DNA matches it firmly. Size values are once, few and many counts, or a class for expanded clones, and some rows have none.

size: -
V: TRBV7-9
D: -
J: TRBJ2-1
CDR3: CASSLVVAVGVFF
DNA: TGTGCCAGCAGCTTAGTAGTAGCGGTGGGGGTGTTCTTC

size: once
V: TRBV4-1
D: -
J: TRBJ1-3
CDR3: CASCLPRRDNDHLTGNTIYF
DNA: TGCGCCAGCTGCCTCCCGCGGCGGGACAATGACCATCTAACTGGAAACACCATATATTTT

size: few
V: TRBV20-1
D: TRBD1
J: TRBJ2-1
CDR3: CSARNRDRSNNEQFF
DNA: TGCAGTGCTAGGAACCGGGACAGGTCGAACAATGAGCAGTTCTTC

size: once
V: TRBV20-1
D: -
J: TRBJ1-4
CDR3: CSATQGRWNEKLFF
DNA: TGCAGTGCTACCCAGGGACGGTGGAATGAAAAACTGTTTTTT

size: -
V: TRBV7-9
D: -
J: TRBJ1-2
CDR3: CASSYPGQDHYGYTF
DNA: TGTGCCAGCAGCTACCCGGGACAAGATCACTATGGCTACACCTTC

size: few
V: TRBV7-9
D: TRBD2
J: TRBJ2-1
CDR3: CASSLGTAGVEQFF
DNA: TGTGCCAGCAGCTTAGGGACGGCGGGGGTTGAGCAGTTCTTC

size: -
V: TRBV18
D: -
J: TRBJ1-5
CDR3: CASSPFAGINQPQHF
DNA: TGTGCCAGCTCACCATTCGCGGGGATCAATCAGCCCCAGCATTTT

size: -
V: TRBV20-1
D: TRBD1
J: TRBJ1-4
CDR3: CSAIQGATNEKLFF
DNA: TGCAGTGCGATCCAGGGGGCAACTAATGAAAAACTGTTTTTT

size: few
V: TRBV27
D: -
J: TRBJ2-7
CDR3: CASSLSDGPYEQYF
DNA: TGTGCCAGCAGTTTATCGGACGGACCCTACGAGCAGTACTTC

size: -
V: TRBV4-1
D: TRBD1
J: TRBJ2-7
CDR3: CASSPPGTASYNEQYF
DNA: TGCGCCAGCAGCCCCCCTGGGACAGCCTCCTACAATGAGCAGTACTTC

size: few
V: TRBV4-3
D: -
J: TRBJ1-2
CDR3: CASSHEQGMGGYTF
DNA: TGCGCCAGCAGCCACGAACAGGGTATGGGTGGCTACACCTTC

size: few
V: TRBV9
D: TRBD2
J: TRBJ2-1
CDR3: CASSERGPATDEQFF
DNA: TGTGCCAGCAGTGAGCGGGGGCCTGCAACGGATGAGCAGTTCTTC

size: once
V: TRBV20-1
D: -
J: TRBJ2-3
CDR3: CSARDRRATDTQYF
DNA: TGCAGTGCTAGAGATCGCAGGGCCACAGATACGCAGTATTTT

size: once
V: TRBV7-9
D: -
J: TRBJ2-3
CDR3: CASSLVVVLGDTQYF
DNA: TGTGCCAGCAGCTTAGTGGTCGTTTTGGGAGATACGCAGTATTTT

size: -
V: TRBV25-1
D: TRBD2
J: TRBJ2-1
CDR3: CASSWTSGGFYNEQFF
DNA: TGTGCCAGCAGCTGGACTAGCGGGGGCTTTTACAATGAGCAGTTCTTC

size: few
V: TRBV20-1
D: TRBD2
J: TRBJ2-5
CDR3: CSARDWSLAGAVRETQYF
DNA: TGCAGTGCTAGAGATTGGTCTCTAGCGGGGGCGGTCCGGGAGACCCAGTACTTC

size: few
V: TRBV7-9
D: TRBD1
J: TRBJ1-2
CDR3: CASSLSDRVIDGYTF
DNA: TGTGCCAGCAGCTTATCTGACAGGGTGATCGATGGCTACACCTTC

size: -
V: TRBV29-1
D: -
J: TRBJ2-1
CDR3: CSVEDIGLNEQFF
DNA: TGCAGCGTTGAAGATATTGGACTCAATGAGCAGTTCTTC

size: -
V: TRBV6-5
D: TRBD1
J: TRBJ1-5
CDR3: CASSRTGGRGNQPQHF
DNA: TGTGCCAGCAGTCGGACAGGGGGCCGTGGGAATCAGCCCCAGCATTTT

size: few
V: TRBV7-9
D: -
J: TRBJ2-3
CDR3: CASSLLVTGGTDTQYF
DNA: TGTGCCAGCAGCTTATTAGTGACAGGAGGCACAGATACGCAGTATTTT

size: -
V: TRBV13
D: -
J: TRBJ2-6
CDR3: CASSSAGPIPSSGANVLTF
DNA: TGTGCCAGCAGCTCAGCCGGACCGATTCCTAGCTCTGGGGCCAACGTCCTGACTTTC